This TCR beta chain was sequenced for a study of technical replicates of blood from a handful of donors. This table comes from immunoSEQ multiplex PCR, and its TCRdb copy is limited to in-frame clones, with some not included. The top ten hold roughly 4.3% of the sample, which has about 75,000 clones, roughly nine tenths seen once. As concerns this clone: Other DNA sequences in this specimen translate into the identical CDR3.

V was pared by 3 bases and J by 0 bases, with 4 bases of the junction left unmatched. The germline gives CDR1 SGHTA, CDR2 FQGNSA. The CDR3 runs 15 residues. Sequenced: PBMCs. This chain links TRBV7-2 with TRBJ2-7; 8 nucleotides match TRBD2. The sequence was collected from a human donor in good health. Some clones in this sample may be carry-over from other donors' samples. This chain's CDR3 is CASSLTGGSSYEQYF. CDR3 nucleotide sequence: TGTGCCAGCAGCTTGACGGGGGGGAGCTCCTACGAGCAGTACTTC.